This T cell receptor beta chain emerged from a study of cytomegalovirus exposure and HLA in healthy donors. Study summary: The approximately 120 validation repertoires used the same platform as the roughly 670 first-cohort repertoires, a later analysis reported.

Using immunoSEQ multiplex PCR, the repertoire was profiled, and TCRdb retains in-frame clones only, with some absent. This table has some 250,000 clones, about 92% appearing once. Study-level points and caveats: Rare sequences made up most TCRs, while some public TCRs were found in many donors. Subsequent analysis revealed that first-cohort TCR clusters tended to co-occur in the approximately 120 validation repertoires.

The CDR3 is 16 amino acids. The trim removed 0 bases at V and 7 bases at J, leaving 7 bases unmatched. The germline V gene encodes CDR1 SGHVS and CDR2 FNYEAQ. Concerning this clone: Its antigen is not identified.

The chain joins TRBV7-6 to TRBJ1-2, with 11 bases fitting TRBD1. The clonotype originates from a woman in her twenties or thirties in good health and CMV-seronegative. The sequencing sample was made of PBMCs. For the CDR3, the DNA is TGTGCCAGCAGCTTAGCTGGCCCCGGGACAGGGGGTGGCTACACCTTC. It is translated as CASSLAGPGTGGGYTF.